This T cell receptor (beta chain) was recovered during a study of blood T cell repertoires in COVID-19. Trimming cost V 2 bases and J 1 base, with 18 bases left between them. The germline gives CDR1 MNHNS, CDR2 SASEGT. This CDR3 is built from 18 residues. In the authors' workflow: Estimation of nucleated cell counts relied on the amplification of reference gene primers. Clones were read by immunoSEQ multiplex PCR, and TCRdb kept only the in-frame ones, dropping some. V and J calls and clone size are those listed in that table; D and trimming were worked out from the DNA. The sample shows over 100,000 clones, around nine tenths of them seen only once.

The gene calls are TRBV6-1 and TRBJ1-5, with a tentative D call TRBD1 (6 bases). The sequencing sample was made of peripheral blood. The sequence was collected from a man aged 40-50 years with acute or convalescent COVID-19. The CDR3 bases are TGTGCCAGCAGTGAAAAGAAGGTAGGGCAGGGGAGCAATCAGCCCCAGCATTTT. Amino acids: CASSEKKVGQGSNQPQHF.